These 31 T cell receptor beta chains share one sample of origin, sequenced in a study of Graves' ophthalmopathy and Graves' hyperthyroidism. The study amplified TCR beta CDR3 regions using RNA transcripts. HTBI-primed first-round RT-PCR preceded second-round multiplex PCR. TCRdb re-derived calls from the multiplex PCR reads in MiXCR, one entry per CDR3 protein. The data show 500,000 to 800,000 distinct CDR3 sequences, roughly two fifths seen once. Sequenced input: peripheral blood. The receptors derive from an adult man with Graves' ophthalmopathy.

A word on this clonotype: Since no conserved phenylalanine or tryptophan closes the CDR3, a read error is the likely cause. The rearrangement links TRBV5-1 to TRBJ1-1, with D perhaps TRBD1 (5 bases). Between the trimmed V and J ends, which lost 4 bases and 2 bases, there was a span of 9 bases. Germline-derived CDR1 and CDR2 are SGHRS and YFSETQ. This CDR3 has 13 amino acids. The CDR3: CASSTGHNTEAFL. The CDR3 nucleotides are TGCGCCAGCAGCACCGGACACAACACTGAAGCTTTCCTT.

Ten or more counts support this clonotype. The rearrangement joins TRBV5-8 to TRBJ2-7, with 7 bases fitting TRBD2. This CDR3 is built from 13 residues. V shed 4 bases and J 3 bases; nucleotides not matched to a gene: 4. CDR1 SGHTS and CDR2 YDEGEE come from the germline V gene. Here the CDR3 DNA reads TGTGCCAGCAGCCCCTGGGGGGGCTACGAGCAGTACTTC. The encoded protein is CASSPWGGYEQYF. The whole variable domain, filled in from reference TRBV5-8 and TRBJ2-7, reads EAGVTQSPTHLIKTRGQQATLRCSPISGHTSVYWYQQALGLGLQFLLWYDEGEERNRGNFPPRFSGRQFPNYSSELNVNALELEDSALYLCASSPWGGYEQYFGPGTRLTVT.

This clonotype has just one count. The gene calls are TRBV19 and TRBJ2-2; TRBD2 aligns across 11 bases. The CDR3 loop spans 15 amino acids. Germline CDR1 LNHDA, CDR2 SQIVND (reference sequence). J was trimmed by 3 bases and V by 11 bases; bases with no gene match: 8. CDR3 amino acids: CAWRTGLADTGELFF. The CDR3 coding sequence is TGTGCCTGGAGGACGGGACTAGCGGACACCGGGGAGCTGTTTTTT.

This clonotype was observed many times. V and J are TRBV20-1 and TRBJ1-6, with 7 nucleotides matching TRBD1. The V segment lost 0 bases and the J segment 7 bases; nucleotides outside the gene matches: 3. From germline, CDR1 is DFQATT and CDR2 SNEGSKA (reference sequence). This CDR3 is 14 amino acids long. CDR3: CSARERQGNSPLHF. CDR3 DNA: TGCAGTGCTAGAGAAAGACAGGGCAATTCACCCCTCCACTTT.

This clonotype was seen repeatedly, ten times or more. This CDR3 reads CSASSGQGTVRPQHF. For the CDR3, the DNA is TGCAGTGCTAGTTCGGGACAGGGGACCGTCAGGCCCCAGCATTTT. The chain employs TRBV20-1 and TRBJ1-5; TRBD1 matches at 10 bases. Looked up from germline, CDR1 is DFQATT and CDR2 is SNEGSKA (reference sequence). V trimming: 3 bases; J trimming: 9 bases; junction bases outside the gene matches: 11. CDR3 length: 15 amino acids.

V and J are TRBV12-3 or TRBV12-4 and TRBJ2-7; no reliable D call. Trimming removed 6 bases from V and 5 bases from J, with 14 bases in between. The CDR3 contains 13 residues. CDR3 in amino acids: CASSYHSYHEQYF. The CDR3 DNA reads TGTGCCAGCAGCTACCACAGTTACCACGAGCAGTACTTC.

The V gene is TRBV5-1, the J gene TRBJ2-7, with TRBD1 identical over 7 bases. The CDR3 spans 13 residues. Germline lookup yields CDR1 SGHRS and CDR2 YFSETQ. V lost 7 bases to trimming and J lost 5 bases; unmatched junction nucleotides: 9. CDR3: CASGLRGRDEQYF. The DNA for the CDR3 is TGCGCCAGCGGATTGAGGGGGCGCGACGAGCAGTACTTC.

The CDR3 DNA reads as TGTGCCAGCAGATGGGGGTTAAGGGGCGCTGTCGATACGCAGTATTTT. Protein product: CASRWGLRGAVDTQYF. The V and J genes are TRBV7-9 and TRBJ2-3; D possibly matches TRBD1 or TRBD2 (5 bases each). The germline V gene has CDR1 SEHNR and CDR2 FQNEAQ (reference sequence). Trimming stripped 6 bases from V and 6 bases from J, with 22 bases between. This CDR3 has 16 residues. Full variable domain (missing parts from reference TRBV7-9 and TRBJ2-3): DTGVSQNPRHKITKRGQNVTFRCDPISEHNRLYWYRQTLGQGPEFLTYFQNEAQLEKSRLLSDRFSAERPKGSFSTLEIQRTEQGDSAMYLCASRWGLRGAVDTQYFGPGTRLTVL.

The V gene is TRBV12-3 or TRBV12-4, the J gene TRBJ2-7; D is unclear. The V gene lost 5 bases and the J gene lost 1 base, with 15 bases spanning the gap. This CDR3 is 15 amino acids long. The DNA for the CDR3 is TGTGCCAGCAGTCCTCTCACTACGGCGTCCTACGAGCAGTACTTC. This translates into CASSPLTTASYEQYF.

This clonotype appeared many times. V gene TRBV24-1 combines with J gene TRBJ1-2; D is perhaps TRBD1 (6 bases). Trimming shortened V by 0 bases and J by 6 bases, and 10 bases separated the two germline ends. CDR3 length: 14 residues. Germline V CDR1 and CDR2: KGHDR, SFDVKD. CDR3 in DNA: TGTGCCACCAGTGATTTGGGGGGCAAGAATGGCTACACCTTC. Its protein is CATSDLGGKNGYTF.

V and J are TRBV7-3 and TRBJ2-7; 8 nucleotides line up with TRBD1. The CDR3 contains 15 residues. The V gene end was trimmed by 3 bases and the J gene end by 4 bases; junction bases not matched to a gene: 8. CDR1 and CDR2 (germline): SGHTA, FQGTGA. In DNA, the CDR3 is TGTGCCAGCAGCTTGGGGACAGGAGAATATTACGAGCAGTACTTC. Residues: CASSLGTGEYYEQYF.

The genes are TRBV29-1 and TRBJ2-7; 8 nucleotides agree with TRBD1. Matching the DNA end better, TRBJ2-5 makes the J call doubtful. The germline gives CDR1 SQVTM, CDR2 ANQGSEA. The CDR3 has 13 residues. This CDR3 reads CSVVGQEGETQYF. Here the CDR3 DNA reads TGCAGCGTTGTGGGACAGGAGGGGGAGACCCAGTACTTC.

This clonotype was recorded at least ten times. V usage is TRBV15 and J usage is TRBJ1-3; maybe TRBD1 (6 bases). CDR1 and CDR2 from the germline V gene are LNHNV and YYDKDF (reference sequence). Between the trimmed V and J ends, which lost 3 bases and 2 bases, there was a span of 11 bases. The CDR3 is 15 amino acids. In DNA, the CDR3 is TGTGCCACCAGCAGCGCCGGGACAACTGGAAACACCATATATTTT. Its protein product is CATSSAGTTGNTIYF.

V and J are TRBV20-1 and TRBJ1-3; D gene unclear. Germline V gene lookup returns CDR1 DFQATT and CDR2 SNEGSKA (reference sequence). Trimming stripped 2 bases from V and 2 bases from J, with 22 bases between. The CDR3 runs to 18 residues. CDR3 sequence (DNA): TGCAGTGCTAGAACTGTAGGGTTTGCCACCTCGCCTGGAAACACCATATATTTT. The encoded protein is CSARTVGFATSPGNTIYF.

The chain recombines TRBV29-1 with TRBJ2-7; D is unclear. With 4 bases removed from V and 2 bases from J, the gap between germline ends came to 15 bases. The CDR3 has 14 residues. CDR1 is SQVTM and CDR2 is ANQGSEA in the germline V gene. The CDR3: CSVVGWVGPYEQYF. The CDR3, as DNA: TGCAGCGTTGTAGGGTGGGTAGGACCCTACGAGCAGTACTTC.

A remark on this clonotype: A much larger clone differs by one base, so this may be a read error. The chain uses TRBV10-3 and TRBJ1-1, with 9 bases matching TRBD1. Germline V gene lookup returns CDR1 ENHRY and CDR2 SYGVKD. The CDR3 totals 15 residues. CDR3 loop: CATSNLPGQGSEAFF. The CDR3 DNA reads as TGTGCCACCAGTAATTTGCCGGGACAGGGTAGTGAAGCTTTCTTT.

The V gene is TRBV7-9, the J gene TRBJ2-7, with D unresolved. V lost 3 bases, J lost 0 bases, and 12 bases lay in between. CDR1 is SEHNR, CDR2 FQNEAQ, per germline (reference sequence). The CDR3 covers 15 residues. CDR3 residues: CASSFALSSSYEQYF. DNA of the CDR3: TGTGCCAGCAGCTTTGCTCTTTCGAGCTCCTACGAGCAGTACTTC.

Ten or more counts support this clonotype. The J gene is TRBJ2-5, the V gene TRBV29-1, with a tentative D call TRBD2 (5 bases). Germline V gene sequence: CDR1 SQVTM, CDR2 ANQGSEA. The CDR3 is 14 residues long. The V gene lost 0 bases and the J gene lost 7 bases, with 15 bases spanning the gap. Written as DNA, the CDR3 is TGCAGCGTTGAAGACTACGGGGATCCGGGGACCCAGTACTTC. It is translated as CSVEDYGDPGTQYF.

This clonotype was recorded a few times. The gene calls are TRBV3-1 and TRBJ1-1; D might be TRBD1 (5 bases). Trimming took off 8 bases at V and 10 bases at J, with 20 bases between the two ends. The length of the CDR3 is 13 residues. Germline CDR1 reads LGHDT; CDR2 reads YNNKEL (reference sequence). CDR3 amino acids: CASAGSAALGAFF. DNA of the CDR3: TGTGCCAGCGCAGGGTCCGCCGCACTTGGAGCTTTCTTT.

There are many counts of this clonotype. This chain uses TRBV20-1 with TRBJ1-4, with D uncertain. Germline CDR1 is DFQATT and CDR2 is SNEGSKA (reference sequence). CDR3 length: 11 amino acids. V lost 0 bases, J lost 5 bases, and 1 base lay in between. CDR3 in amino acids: CSARENEKLFF. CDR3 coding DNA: TGCAGTGCTAGAGAAAATGAAAAACTGTTTTTT.

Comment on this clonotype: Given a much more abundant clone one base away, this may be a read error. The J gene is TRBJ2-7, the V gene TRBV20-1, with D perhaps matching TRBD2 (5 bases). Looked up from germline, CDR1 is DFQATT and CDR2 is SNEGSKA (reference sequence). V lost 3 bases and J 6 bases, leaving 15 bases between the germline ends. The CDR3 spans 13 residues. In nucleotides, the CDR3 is TGCAGTGCTAGGGGAGCGGTCGTGGCCGAGCAGTACTTC. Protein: CSARGAVVAEQYF.

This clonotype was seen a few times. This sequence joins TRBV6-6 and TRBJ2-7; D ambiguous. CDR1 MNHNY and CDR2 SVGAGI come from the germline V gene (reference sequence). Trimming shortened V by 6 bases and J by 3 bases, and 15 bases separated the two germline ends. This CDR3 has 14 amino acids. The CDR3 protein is CASRLREINYEQYF. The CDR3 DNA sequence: TGTGCCAGCAGGTTGCGAGAAATAAACTACGAGCAGTACTTC.

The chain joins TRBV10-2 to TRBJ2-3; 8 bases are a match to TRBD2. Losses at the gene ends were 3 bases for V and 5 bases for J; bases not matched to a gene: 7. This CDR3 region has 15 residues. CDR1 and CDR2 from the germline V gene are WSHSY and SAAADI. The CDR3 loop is CASSDQRGQGDTQYF. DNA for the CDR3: TGCGCCAGCAGTGACCAGCGGGGGCAAGGAGATACGCAGTATTTT.

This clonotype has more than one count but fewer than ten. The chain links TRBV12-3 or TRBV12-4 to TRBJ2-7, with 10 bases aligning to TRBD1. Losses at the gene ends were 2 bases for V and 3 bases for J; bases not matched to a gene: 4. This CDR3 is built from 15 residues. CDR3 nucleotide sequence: TGTGCCAGCAGTTTAAGACAGGGGGCTGTCTACGAGCAGTACTTC. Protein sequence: CASSLRQGAVYEQYF.

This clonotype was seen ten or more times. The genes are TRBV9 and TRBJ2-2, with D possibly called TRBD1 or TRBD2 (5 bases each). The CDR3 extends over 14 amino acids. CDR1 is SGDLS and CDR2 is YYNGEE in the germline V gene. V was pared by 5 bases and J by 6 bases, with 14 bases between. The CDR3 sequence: CASRGDARAGELFF. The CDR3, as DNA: TGTGCCAGCAGGGGGGACGCAAGGGCCGGGGAGCTGTTTTTT.

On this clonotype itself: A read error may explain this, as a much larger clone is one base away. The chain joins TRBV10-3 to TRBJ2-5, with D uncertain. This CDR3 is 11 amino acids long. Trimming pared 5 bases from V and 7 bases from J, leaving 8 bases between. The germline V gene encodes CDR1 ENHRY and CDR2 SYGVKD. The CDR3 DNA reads TGTGCCATCAGTTACTCTGGGACCCAGTACTTC. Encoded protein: CAISYSGTQYF.

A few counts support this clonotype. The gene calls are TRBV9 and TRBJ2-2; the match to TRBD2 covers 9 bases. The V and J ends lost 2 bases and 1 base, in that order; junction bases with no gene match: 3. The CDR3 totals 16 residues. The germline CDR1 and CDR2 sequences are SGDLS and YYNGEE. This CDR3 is CASSVGGGGNTGELFF. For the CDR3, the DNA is TGTGCCAGCAGCGTTGGCGGGGGGGGGAACACCGGGGAGCTGTTTTTT.

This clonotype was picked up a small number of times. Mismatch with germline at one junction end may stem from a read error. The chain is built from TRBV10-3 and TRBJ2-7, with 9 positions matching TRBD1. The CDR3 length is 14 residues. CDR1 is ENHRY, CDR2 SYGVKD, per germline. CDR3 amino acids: CASSGTGFVYEQYF. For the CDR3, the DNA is TGTGCCAGCAGTGGGACAGGGTTCGTCTACGAGCAGTACTTC.

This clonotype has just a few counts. CDR3 loop: CSARVGLGTEAFF. The CDR3 DNA sequence: TGCAGTGCTAGAGTGGGGCTGGGGACTGAAGCTTTCTTT. This chain connects TRBV20-1 to TRBJ1-1, with a possible D match to TRBD1 (5 bases). Germline-derived CDR1 and CDR2 are DFQATT and SNEGSKA (reference sequence). The CDR3 contains 13 residues. Trimming took off 1 base at V and 5 bases at J, with 11 bases between the two ends.

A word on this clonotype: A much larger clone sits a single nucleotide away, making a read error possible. The CDR3 DNA follows: TGTGCCAGCAGTGGGTCAACCGGGACAGGGGTTGTGGAGATCCAGTACTTC. Translation: CASSGSTGTGVVEIQYF. The gene calls are TRBV7-9 and TRBJ2-5, with 10 bases matching TRBD1. This CDR3 comprises 17 residues. Germline V gene sequence: CDR1 SEHNR, CDR2 FQNEAQ (reference sequence). Complete variable domain (other parts from reference TRBV7-9 and TRBJ2-5): DTGVSQNPRHKITKRGQNVTFRCDPISEHNRLYWYRQTLGQGPEFLTYFQNEAQLEKSRLLSDRFSAERPKGSFSTLEIQRTEQGDSAMYLCASSGSTGTGVVEIQYFGPGTRLLVL.

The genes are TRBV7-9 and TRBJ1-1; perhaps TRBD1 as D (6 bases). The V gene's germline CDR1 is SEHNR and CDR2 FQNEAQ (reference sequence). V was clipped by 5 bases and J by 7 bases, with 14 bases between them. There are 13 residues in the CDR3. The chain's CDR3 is CASSQGFVGEAFF. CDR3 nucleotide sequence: TGTGCCAGCAGCCAGGGGTTCGTGGGTGAAGCTTTCTTT.